This TCR beta chain was found in a study of CD8 T cells in ankylosing spondylitis. TCRdb ran MiXCR on the 5' RACE reads and lists one entry per CDR3 protein. Of 200,000 to 300,000 distinct CDR3 sequences in the sample, 7.5% to 9% were seen once. V was trimmed by 3 bases and J by 6 bases, leaving 12 bases between them. In germline, CDR1 is LNHNV, CDR2 YYDKDF (reference sequence). This CDR3 region has 14 residues. This clonotype was detected only a few times. The origin of this receptor is a male donor with ankylosing spondylitis or in good health (not recorded which). What was sequenced was blood, either unsorted or a sorted T cell fraction (not recorded which). V usage is TRBV15 and J usage is TRBJ1-5, with no clear D. Here the CDR3 reads CATSRTRTGQPQHF. DNA for the CDR3: TGTGCCACCAGCAGGACCCGGACGGGTCAGCCCCAGCATTTT.